This record concerns one T cell receptor beta chain sequence. The protocol was immunoSEQ multiplex PCR, while the TCRdb copy is restricted to in-frame clones and leaves out a portion. The data contain more than 2 million clones, almost 96% of them singletons. This entry is derived from a study of shared clonotypes between healthy human individuals. Turning to the study itself: A donor's plate count was three for CD4 naive and three for CD4 memory; CD8 naive had two and CD8 memory one.

CDR1 is LNHNV and CDR2 is YYDKDF in the germline V gene (reference sequence). The V segment lost 3 bases and the J segment 3 bases; nucleotides outside the gene matches: 5. CDR3 size: 15 residues. The chain has TRBV15 and TRBJ2-3, with TRBD1 matching 8 bases. Source material: naive CD4+ T cells sorted from blood. The subset was: CD45RA+ positively selected. The receptor comes from a man between 18 and 29 years old in good health. The CDR3 coding sequence is TGTGCCACCAGCAGGGGGGGACAGGTTACAGATACGCAGTATTTT. This gives the protein CATSRGGQVTDTQYF.